This T cell receptor beta chain was profiled in a study of blood T cells in healthy people across ages. The germline V gene has CDR1 KGHSH and CDR2 LQKENI. The CDR3 length is 13 residues. The V and J ends lost 2 bases and 4 bases respectively, with 8 bases between them. A sample-barcoded 5' primer and a J-beta primer mix were used in a second PCR of about 7 to 11 cycles. MiXCR was run by TCRdb on the 5' RACE reads, yielding one entry per CDR3 protein. The data contain some 780,000 distinct CDR3 sequences, more than 50% of them seen just once; the ten biggest clones take up roughly 26%. V and J are TRBV18 and TRBJ2-5; D not certain. The source material was blood. The receptor's source is a man aged 35 to 55 in good health. The CDR3 region has the DNA TGTGCCAGCTCACCAGGGAATGGAGAGACCCAGTACTTC. As protein: CASSPGNGETQYF.